Each of the 28 T cell receptor beta chains below was sequenced from the same sample in a study of T cell changes during pregnancy in multiple sclerosis. The repertoire was sequenced with immunoSEQ multiplex PCR; TCRdb's copy has only in-frame clones and lacks some. This sample has tens of thousands of clones; around nine tenths occur once, and the top ten carry around 0.57%. This specimen was CD4+ T cells from peripheral blood mononuclear cells, taken before pregnancy. The receptors come from a female donor with multiple sclerosis, enrolled in a pregnancy study.

The rearrangement uses TRBV5-1 and TRBJ1-1, with TRBD1 matching over 9 bases. Germline values: CDR1 SGHRS, CDR2 YFSETQ. The CDR3 has 15 amino acids. V trimming: 3 bases; J trimming: 4 bases; junction bases outside the gene matches: 7. The CDR3 region has the DNA TGCGCCAGCAGCTGGGGGACAGGGCGGGGCACTGAAGCTTTCTTT. Protein sequence: CASSWGTGRGTEAFF.

The genes are TRBV7-9 and TRBJ1-2, with D possibly being TRBD1 (5 bases). The CDR3 spans 13 residues. The V and J ends lost 4 bases and 5 bases respectively, with 11 bases between them. Germline-derived CDR1 and CDR2 are SEHNR and FQNEAQ (reference sequence). CDR3 DNA: TGTGCCAGCAGCTCAGGGAATGGTTATGGCTACACCTTC. Translated: CASSSGNGYGYTF.

The V and J genes are TRBV6-1 and TRBJ2-3; tentatively, D is TRBD1 (7 bases). The CDR3 contains 15 residues. V was cut by 6 bases and J by 6 bases, with 19 bases left in between. Germline assignment: CDR1 MNHNS and CDR2 SASEGT. The CDR3 reads CASRGGTAREDTQYF. The CDR3 DNA sequence: TGTGCCAGCAGAGGAGGGACAGCGCGTGAGGATACGCAGTATTTT.

The genes are TRBV9 and TRBJ1-4, with D uncertain. Germline V gives CDR1 SGDLS, CDR2 YYNGEE. V shed 2 bases and J shed 5 bases, with 10 bases lying between them. The length of the CDR3 is 14 residues. The CDR3 region is CASSVGSENEKLFF. CDR3 DNA: TGTGCCAGCAGCGTGGGCAGTGAGAATGAAAAACTGTTTTTT.

This rearrangement joins TRBV5-6 to TRBJ1-6, with 8 bases aligning to TRBD1. This CDR3 region has 15 residues. Unmatched junction bases numbered 7, after V lost 4 bases and J lost 7 bases. The germline CDR1 and CDR2 sequences are SGHDT and YYEEEE. CDR3 DNA: TGTGCCAGCAGCCTTTACGACAGGGGAAATTCACCCCTCCACTTT. It codes for CASSLYDRGNSPLHF.

The J gene is TRBJ2-2, the V gene TRBV4-3; 15 bases are shared with TRBD2. Germline V gene data show CDR1 as LGHNA and CDR2 as YSLEER. Trimming cost V 4 bases and J 7 bases; bases outside gene matches: 7. The CDR3 runs to 17 residues. The CDR3 region is CASSPWTSGGAGGELFF. The CDR3 DNA follows: TGCGCCAGCAGCCCCTGGACTAGCGGGGGGGCTGGCGGGGAGCTGTTTTTT.

This clone was detected a few times. The chain is built from TRBV6-5 and TRBJ1-2; TRBD1 is a possible D gene (5 bases). V gave up 2 bases and J gave up 8 bases, with 9 bases separating them. The CDR3 runs 12 residues. Germline V lookup: CDR1 MNHEY, CDR2 SVGAGI. The CDR3, as DNA: TGTGCCAGCAGTTACGGCTCAGGGGGCTACACCTTC. Translation: CASSYGSGGYTF.

This clone was detected once. The CDR3 loop reads CAGARGGNKAFF. As DNA, the CDR3 is TGTGCCGGCGCCCGGGGGGGTAATAAGGCTTTCTTT. The chain joins TRBV5-6 to TRBJ1-1, with D maybe TRBD1 (5 bases). The V and J ends lost 10 bases and 11 bases respectively, with 21 bases between them. The germline gives CDR1 SGHDT, CDR2 YYEEEE. There are 12 residues in the CDR3.

The V gene is TRBV6-6, the J gene TRBJ1-1; 11 positions match TRBD1. CDR1 is MNHNY, CDR2 SVGAGI, per germline (reference sequence). Trimming cost V 6 bases and J 1 base; bases outside gene matches: 4. The CDR3 is 15 amino acids. The CDR3 is CASSPGQGANTEAFF. The CDR3, as DNA: TGTGCCAGCAGCCCCGGACAGGGGGCGAACACTGAAGCTTTCTTT.

The rearrangement uses TRBV21-1 and TRBJ1-4; TRBD1 reflects the table's D call only, with no check against the DNA. TRBV21-1 is flagged as a pseudogene. CDR3 size: 14 residues. CDR3 sequence: CASGPTGTNEKLFF. In DNA, the CDR3 is TGTGCCAGCGGCCCGACAGGGACTAATGAAAAACTGTTTTTT.

The chain recombines TRBV28 with TRBJ2-7, with 7 bases that match TRBD1. The length of the CDR3 is 15 residues. V lost 5 bases to trimming and J lost 1 base; unmatched junction nucleotides: 8. Germline assignment: CDR1 MDHEN and CDR2 SYDVKM. The CDR3 spells CASSASGTESYEQYF. CDR3 DNA sequence: TGTGCCAGCAGTGCTTCCGGGACAGAGTCCTACGAGCAGTACTTC.

CDR3 loop: CASSFGGGSYNEQFF. CDR3 DNA: TGTGCCAGCAGCTTCGGGGGGGGCTCCTACAATGAGCAGTTCTTC. This rearrangement joins TRBV11-2 to TRBJ2-1; 8 bases fit TRBD2. The length of the CDR3 is 15 residues. The trim removed 3 bases at V and 0 bases at J, leaving 1 base unmatched. Germline CDR1 and CDR2: SGHAT and FQNNGV.

This rearrangement joins TRBV28 to TRBJ2-3; tentatively, D is TRBD1 (6 bases). Trimming pared 2 bases from V and 3 bases from J, leaving 18 bases between. CDR3 length: 17 amino acids. Per germline, CDR1 MDHEN and CDR2 SYDVKM. This CDR3 is CASSLGSSGAGTDTQYF. Here the CDR3 DNA reads TGTGCCAGCAGTTTAGGATCGTCAGGGGCAGGTACAGATACGCAGTATTTT.

V is TRBV5-1 and J is TRBJ1-1, with 7 positions matching TRBD1. This CDR3 comprises 17 residues. The germline CDR1 and CDR2 sequences are SGHRS and YFSETQ. V shed 4 bases and J 1 base; nucleotides not matched to a gene: 13. CDR3 loop: CASSLPPGAGGNTEAFF. The CDR3 DNA follows: TGCGCCAGCAGCCTCCCTCCCGGGGCAGGGGGGAACACTGAAGCTTTCTTT.

The rearrangement joins TRBV6-6 to TRBJ2-3; TRBD1 matches 7 bases. The CDR3 is made up of 14 amino acids. Germline CDR1 MNHNY, CDR2 SVGAGI (reference sequence). After removal of 5 bases from V and 3 bases from J, the junction contained 5 bases not matched to a gene. CDR3 region: CASSRDRSTDTQYF. The CDR3 coding sequence is TGTGCCAGCAGTCGGGACAGATCAACAGATACGCAGTATTTT.

The count of this clone is one. This chain uses TRBV4-3 with TRBJ2-7; a weak D match, TRBD1 (6 bases). Germline CDR1 is LGHNA and CDR2 is YSLEER. V was clipped by 1 base and J by 5 bases, with 9 bases between them. This CDR3 region has 13 residues. The CDR3 loop reads CASSQAPGDEQYF. CDR3 DNA sequence: TGCGCCAGCAGCCAAGCCCCAGGGGACGAGCAGTACTTC.

V gene TRBV28 combines with J gene TRBJ2-4; possibly TRBD2 for D (5 bases). This CDR3 is built from 17 residues. CDR1 is MDHEN, CDR2 SYDVKM, per germline. The V end lost 5 bases, the J end lost 0 bases, and 17 bases lay between the germline ends. CDR3 DNA: TGTGCCAGCAGTCCCCTAGGGAGCGCCTTAGCCAAAAACATTCAGTACTTC. As protein: CASSPLGSALAKNIQYF.

The chain recombines TRBV27 with TRBJ1-5, with D perhaps TRBD1 (6 bases). The CDR3 runs to 15 residues. Trimming stripped 6 bases from V and 0 bases from J, with 12 bases between. The germline gives CDR1 MNHEY, CDR2 SMNVEV (reference sequence). CDR3: CASRMTGYSNQPQHF. For the CDR3, the DNA is TGTGCCAGCAGGATGACAGGTTATAGCAATCAGCCCCAGCATTTT.

Concerning this clone itself: This likely comes from a read error, as the CDR3 has no conserved phenylalanine or tryptophan at its end. V is TRBV5-1 and J is TRBJ1-2; TRBD1 matches 7 bases. CDR1 and CDR2 (germline): SGHRS, YFSETQ. Trimming removed 0 bases from V and 2 bases from J; junction bases left unmatched: 1. This CDR3 spans 14 amino acids. CDR3: CASSLDRGNYGYTL. Written as DNA, the CDR3 is TGCGCCAGCAGCTTGGACAGGGGCAACTATGGCTACACCCTC.

V usage is TRBV7-3 and J usage is TRBJ1-6; D uncertain. The CDR3 runs to 14 residues. Germline assignment: CDR1 SGHTA and CDR2 FQGTGA. Trimming took 4 bases from V and 7 from J, leaving 11 bases between them. The CDR3 coding sequence is TGTGCCAGCAGCTCAGGAATTCCAAATTCACCCCTCCACTTT. This translates into CASSSGIPNSPLHF.

This sequence joins TRBV7-8 and TRBJ1-1; D might be TRBD1 (6 bases). The ends were cut back, 5 bases at V and 1 base at J, with 17 bases in the middle. The germline V gene has CDR1 SGHVS and CDR2 FQNEAQ. This CDR3 is built from 16 residues. In nucleotides, the CDR3 is TGTGCCAGCAGCCGGAAACAGGGTTGGGCGAACACTGAAGCTTTCTTT. Its translation: CASSRKQGWANTEAFF. The full variable domain, in which reference TRBV7-8 and TRBJ1-1 provide the parts outside the CDR3, is GAGVSQSPRYKVAKRGQDVALRCDPISGHVSLFWYQQALGQGPEFLTYFQNEAQLDKSGLPSDRFFAERPEGSVSTLKIQRTQQEDSAVYLCASSRKQGWANTEAFFGQGTRLTVV.

The chain is built from TRBV2 and TRBJ2-1; 9 bases line up with TRBD2. The CDR3 sequence is 16 residues long. The J segment lost 6 bases and the V segment lost 6 bases, leaving 12 bases of the junction unmatched. Germline V lookup: CDR1 SNHLY, CDR2 FYNNEI. The CDR3 DNA follows: TGTGCCAGCAGCCCTGGGGGCCTAGCGGGGATCAATGAGCAGTTCTTC. Its translation is CASSPGGLAGINEQFF. The full variable domain, completed using reference TRBV2 and TRBJ2-1, is EPEVTQTPSHQVTQMGQEVILRCVPISNHLYFYWYRQILGQKVEFLVSFYNNEISEKSEIFDDQFSVERPDGSNFTLKIRSTKLEDSAMYFCASSPGGLAGINEQFFGPGTRLTVL.

The V and J genes are TRBV9 and TRBJ2-5, with 9 positions matching TRBD1. Germline assignment: CDR1 SGDLS and CDR2 YYNGEE. V lost 4 bases to trimming and J lost 5 bases; unmatched junction nucleotides: 6. This CDR3 region has 14 residues. The CDR3 region has the DNA TGTGCCAGCAGCCCGGGACAGGGCGGGGAGACCCAGTACTTC. Translation gives CASSPGQGGETQYF.

This chain connects TRBV11-2 to TRBJ2-4; possibly TRBD2 for D (6 bases). The CDR3 runs to 14 residues. The V end lost 1 base, the J end lost 13 bases, and 17 bases lay between the germline ends. Germline values: CDR1 SGHAT, CDR2 FQNNGV. CDR3 sequence (DNA): TGTGCCAGCAGCTTAGTTGTTAGCGGAGGGGCCCAGTACTTC. Protein: CASSLVVSGGAQYF.

This chain uses TRBV9 with TRBJ2-7; D perhaps matches TRBD1 (6 bases). Trimming removed 4 bases at V and 1 base at J, with 18 bases between. Germline CDR1 and CDR2: SGDLS and YYNGEE. The CDR3 totals 16 residues. The CDR3 nucleotides read TGTGCCAGCAGCAGAGGGGGTAGCAAGAAATCCTACGAGCAGTACTTC. It translates to CASSRGGSKKSYEQYF.

This chain uses TRBV2 with TRBJ1-2; 7 bases line up with TRBD1. Germline loops: CDR1 SNHLY, CDR2 FYNNEI. The CDR3 consists of 13 residues. With V trimmed by 3 bases and J by 5 bases, 3 bases remained unmatched. CDR3 nucleotide sequence: TGTGCCAGCAGTGACAGGGGGGCTTATGGCTACACCTTC. It encodes CASSDRGAYGYTF.

The J gene is TRBJ2-5, the V gene TRBV6-6; D is possibly TRBD1 (5 bases). V lost 8 bases and J lost 2, with 6 bases in between. Germline V gene sequence: CDR1 MNHNY, CDR2 SVGAGI (reference sequence). The CDR3 has 11 residues. CDR3 amino acids: CASRQQETQYF. DNA for the CDR3: TGTGCCAGCCGACAGCAAGAGACCCAGTACTTC.

V and J are TRBV2 and TRBJ1-1, with TRBD1 as a possible D gene (5 bases). The V end lost 4 bases, the J end lost 5 bases, and 17 bases lay between the germline ends. The CDR3 covers 15 residues. Germline values: CDR1 SNHLY, CDR2 FYNNEI. The CDR3 bases are TGTGCCAGCAGTGGGGTCGGGGGGGTTGAAACTGAAGCTTTCTTT. Translating gives CASSGVGGVETEAFF.